At least ten counts were recorded for the clone carrying this T cell receptor beta chain. The CDR3 contains 17 residues. Germline V lookup: CDR1 KGHDR, CDR2 SFDVKD. The ends were cut back, 9 bases at V and 0 bases at J, with 23 bases in the middle. The data originate from a study of T cells after yellow fever vaccination. The study made its TCR cDNA through 5'RACE template switching. That step introduced a universal primer site along with UMIs. TCRdb analysed the 5' RACE reads with MiXCR anew, one entry per CDR3 protein. The sample lists approximately 330,000 distinct CDR3 sequences; over 3.5% were seen once.

This sequence was found in a man younger than 35 who received the YFV17D yellow fever vaccine. The sample here was PBMCs, taken 5 days after the yellow fever booster vaccination. The rearrangement uses TRBV24-1 and TRBJ2-7; D possibly uses TRBD1 or TRBD2 (5 bases each). CDR3 DNA sequence: TGTGCCACCGGAGTTGCGTCGGACGAGGGACCCTCCTACGAGCAGTACGTC. It is translated as CATGVASDEGPSYEQYV.